The present T cell receptor (beta chain) was sequenced within a study of OX40 agonist ivuxolimab in advanced cancers. This clone qualifies as medium-sized (0.01 to 0.1%). The method was immunoSEQ multiplex PCR; TCRdb's version includes in-frame clones alone and lacks a portion of them. The data hold some 25,000 clones, with 75% to 80% observed a single time. Trimming shortened V by 2 bases and J by 5 bases, and 10 bases separated the two germline ends. Germline V lookup: CDR1 ENHRY, CDR2 SYGVKD. The CDR3 runs 14 residues. Sequenced here: CD4+ or CD8+ T cells sorted from blood, sampled in a trial of the OX40 agonist ivuxolimab. The chain recombines TRBV10-3 with TRBJ1-5; no reliable D call. The TCR comes from an adult with an advanced solid tumor such as melanoma, head and neck, liver or kidney cancer. CDR3 sequence (DNA): TGTGCCATCAGTGAGACAGACCCCTATCAGCCCCAGCATTTT. It is translated as CAISETDPYQPQHF.